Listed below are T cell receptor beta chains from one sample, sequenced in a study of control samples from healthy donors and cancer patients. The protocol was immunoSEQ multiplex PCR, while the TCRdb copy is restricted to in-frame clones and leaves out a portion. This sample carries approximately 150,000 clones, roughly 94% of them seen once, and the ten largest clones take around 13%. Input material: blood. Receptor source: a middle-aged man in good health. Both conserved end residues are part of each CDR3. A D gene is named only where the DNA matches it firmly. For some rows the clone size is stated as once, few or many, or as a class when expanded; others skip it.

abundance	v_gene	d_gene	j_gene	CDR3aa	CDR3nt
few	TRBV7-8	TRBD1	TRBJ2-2	CASSSSAGTGTGELFF	TGTGCCAGCAGCTCATCAGCCGGGACAGGGACCGGGGAGCTGTTTTTT
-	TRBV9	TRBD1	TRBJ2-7	CASSPRGRYEQYF	TGTGCCAGCAGCCCGAGGGGGCGATACGAGCAGTACTTC
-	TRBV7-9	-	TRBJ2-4	CASSSTGGPKADIQYF	TGTGCCAGCAGCTCCACCGGCGGGCCTAAGGCGGACATTCAGTACTTC
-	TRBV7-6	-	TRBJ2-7	CASSLSPGEYEQYF	TGTGCCAGCAGCTTATCCCCCGGGGAATACGAGCAGTACTTC
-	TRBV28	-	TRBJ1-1	CASSLLRGLNTEAFF	TGTGCCAGCAGTTTATTGAGGGGCTTGAACACTGAAGCTTTCTTT
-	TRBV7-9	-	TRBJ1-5	CASSLVGGSQHF	TGTGCCAGCAGCTTAGTGGGGGGGTCCCAGCATTTT
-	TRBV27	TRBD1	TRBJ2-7	CASSLSFPGQKTYEQYF	TGTGCCAGCAGTTTATCTTTCCCGGGACAGAAAACCTACGAGCAGTACTTC
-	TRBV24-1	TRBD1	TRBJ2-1	CATMNTGTEYYNEQFF	TGTGCCACCATGAATACCGGGACAGAATACTACAATGAGCAGTTCTTC
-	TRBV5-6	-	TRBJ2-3	CASSLATDTQYF	TGTGCCAGCAGCTTGGCAACAGATACGCAGTATTTT
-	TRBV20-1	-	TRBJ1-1	CSASVNLRDTEAFF	TGCAGTGCTAGTGTAAACCTTCGGGACACTGAAGCTTTCTTT
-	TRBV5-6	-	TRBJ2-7	CASSPPPIDHYYEQYF	TGTGCCAGCAGCCCGCCCCCGATAGATCATTACTACGAGCAGTACTTC
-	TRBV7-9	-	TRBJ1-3	CASSRTDSGNTIYF	TGTGCCAGCAGCCGGACAGACTCTGGAAACACCATATATTTT
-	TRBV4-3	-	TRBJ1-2	CASSQETSPGEGGYTF	TGCGCCAGCAGCCAAGAAACATCCCCAGGGGAGGGTGGCTACACCTTC
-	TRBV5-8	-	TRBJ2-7	CASSFSPDEQYF	TGTGCCAGCAGCTTCTCCCCAGACGAGCAGTACTTC
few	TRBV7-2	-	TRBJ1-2	CASSRGGAPTYGYTF	TGTGCCAGCAGCCGGGGGGGCGCTCCTACCTATGGCTACACCTTC
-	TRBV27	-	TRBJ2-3	CASSLSVTRGFDTQYF	TGTGCCAGCAGTTTATCAGTGACCCGGGGGTTCGATACGCAGTATTTT
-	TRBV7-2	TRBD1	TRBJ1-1	CASSNQGANTEAFF	TGTGCCAGCAGCAATCAGGGGGCGAACACTGAAGCTTTCTTT
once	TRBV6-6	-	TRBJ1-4	CASGVGGLGEKLFF	TGTGCCAGCGGTGTCGGGGGCCTCGGTGAAAAACTGTTTTTT
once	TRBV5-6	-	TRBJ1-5	CASSRGQGSNQPQHF	TGTGCCAGCAGCCGAGGGCAGGGCAGCAATCAGCCCCAGCATTTT
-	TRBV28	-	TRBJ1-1	CASSPGPMNTEAFF	TGTGCCAGCAGTCCGGGGCCTATGAACACTGAAGCTTTCTTT
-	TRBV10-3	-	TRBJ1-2	CAISVGEAQYGYTF	TGTGCCATCAGTGTGGGAGAGGCCCAGTATGGCTACACCTTC
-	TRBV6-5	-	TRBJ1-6	CASSMGDSPLHF	TGTGCCAGCTCGATGGGGGACTCACCCCTCCACTTT
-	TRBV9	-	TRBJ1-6	CASSVGSGDSPLHF	TGTGCCAGCAGCGTAGGATCAGGAGATTCACCCCTCCACTTT
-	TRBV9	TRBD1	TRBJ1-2	CASSLGPDGTEDLGYTF	TGTGCCAGCAGCCTCGGACCCGACGGGACAGAGGATCTTGGCTACACCTTC
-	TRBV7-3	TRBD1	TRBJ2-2	CASSLAGGNTGELFF	TGTGCCAGCAGCTTAGCAGGGGGGAACACCGGGGAGCTGTTTTTT
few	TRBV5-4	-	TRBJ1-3	CASSQEGDGTIYF	TGTGCCAGCAGCCAAGAAGGGGACGGCACCATATATTTT
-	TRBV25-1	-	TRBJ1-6	CASSDDIRPLWSPLHF	TGTGCCAGCAGTGATGATATCAGGCCCCTCTGGTCACCCCTCCACTTT
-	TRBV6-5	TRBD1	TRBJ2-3	CASSSRGQGADTQYF	TGTGCCAGCAGTTCGAGAGGACAGGGCGCAGATACGCAGTATTTT
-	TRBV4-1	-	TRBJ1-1	CASSHTRMSGLNTEAFF	TGCGCCAGCAGCCACACAAGGATGAGCGGACTGAACACTGAAGCTTTCTTT
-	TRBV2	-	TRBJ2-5	CASSEDRGWETQYF	TGTGCCAGCAGTGAAGATAGAGGTTGGGAGACCCAGTACTTC
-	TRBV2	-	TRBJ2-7	CASKGGGYEQYF	TGTGCCAGCAAGGGGGGAGGCTACGAGCAGTACTTC
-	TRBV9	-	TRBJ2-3	CASSPWRYTDTQYF	TGTGCCAGCAGCCCTTGGCGGTATACAGATACGCAGTATTTT
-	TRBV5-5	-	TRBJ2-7	CASSLLLGWEQYF	TGTGCCAGCAGCTTGTTATTGGGATGGGAGCAGTACTTC
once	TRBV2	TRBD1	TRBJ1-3	CASRPTGGGNTIYF	TGTGCCAGCCGCCCGACAGGGGGTGGAAACACCATATATTTT
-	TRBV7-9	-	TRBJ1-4	CASSLTAPEPKLFF	TGTGCCAGCAGCTTAACAGCTCCAGAGCCAAAACTGTTTTTT
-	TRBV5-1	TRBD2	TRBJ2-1	CASSRGGAGVNNEQFF	TGCGCCAGCAGCCGAGGGGGAGCGGGAGTTAACAATGAGCAGTTCTTC
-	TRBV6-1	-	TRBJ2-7	CASSETGTLTYEQYF	TGTGCCAGCAGTGAAACAGGTACCTTAACCTACGAGCAGTACTTC
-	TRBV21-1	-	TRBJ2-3	CASSKGQGLRTDTQYF	TGTGCCAGCAGCAAAGGACAGGGGCTGCGCACAGATACGCAGTATTTT
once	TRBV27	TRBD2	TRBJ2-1	CASTGLANEQFF	TGTGCCAGCACGGGACTAGCGAATGAGCAGTTCTTC
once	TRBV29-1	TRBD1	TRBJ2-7	CSVEGQGYEQYF	TGCAGCGTTGAAGGACAGGGCTACGAGCAGTACTTC
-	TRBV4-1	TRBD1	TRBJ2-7	CASSQEGGRGPVTDEQYF	TGCGCCAGCAGCCAAGAAGGGGGCAGGGGTCCCGTAACCGACGAGCAGTACTTC
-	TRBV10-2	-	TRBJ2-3	CASRRDRYSTDTQYF	TGCGCCAGCAGACGGGACCGCTATAGCACAGATACGCAGTATTTT
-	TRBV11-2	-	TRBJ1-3	CASSSWSGNTIYF	TGTGCCAGCAGCTCCTGGTCGGGAAACACCATATATTTT
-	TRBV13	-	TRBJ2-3	CASSQLLSTDTQYF	TGTGCCAGCAGCCAATTACTGAGCACAGATACGCAGTATTTT
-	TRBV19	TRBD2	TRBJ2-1	CASICRARTSGRAYNEQFF	TGTGCCAGTATCTGCAGGGCCCGGACTAGCGGGAGGGCCTACAATGAGCAGTTCTTC